These T cell receptor beta chains were read from a single sample in a study of blood T cell repertoires in COVID-19. The repertoire was sequenced with immunoSEQ multiplex PCR; TCRdb's copy has only in-frame clones and lacks some. Of some 130,000 clones in the sample, about 70% were seen once. Input material: peripheral blood. These TCRs come from a man at least 80 years old with acute or convalescent COVID-19. The conserved cysteine and the conserved F or W are not part of the CDR3 here. The order of the fields is V gene, J gene, CDR3 protein.

TRBV2	TRBJ2-2	ASSGQGFNTGELF
TRBV7-9	TRBJ1-1	ASSPPQGALTEAF
TRBV2	TRBJ1-2	ASSGQAFNYGYT
TRBV4-1	TRBJ2-1	ASSQGGWTGVDEQF
TRBV19	TRBJ1-3	ASKDRASSGNTIY
TRBV3-1/TRBV3-2	TRBJ1-2	ASSPSGQVFYGYT
TRBV10-3	TRBJ1-2	AISDRTGGNTLGYT
TRBV5-1	TRBJ1-1	ASSLVGSTEAF
TRBV4-1	TRBJ2-7	ASSQNFVPYYEQY
TRBV29-1	TRBJ1-1	SVEYRRNTEAF
TRBV5-4	TRBJ1-6	ASSTRDRGPSPLH
TRBV7-2	TRBJ2-7	ASSLPLSGGPLHEQY
TRBV28	TRBJ2-4	ASSYLGDIQY
TRBV19	TRBJ2-3	ASSIGRATADTQY
TRBV28	TRBJ2-5	ASSGGQGARETQY
TRBV2	TRBJ1-1	ASSADMNTEAF
TRBV5-4	TRBJ2-5	ASSLGTGNQETQY
TRBV28	TRBJ1-5	ASRQVSNQPQH
TRBV27	TRBJ1-4	ASSLWPPRGGDEKLF
TRBV7-2	TRBJ1-2	ASSLGALQGVRGYT
TRBV29-1	TRBJ2-3	SVDLRDRRADTQY
TRBV19	TRBJ2-7	ASSATSGGTSYEQY
TRBV7-2	TRBJ1-6	ASSPREVKDSPLH
TRBV27	TRBJ1-5	ASSFYGQGDNQPQH
TRBV5-1	TRBJ2-3	ASSLPSGGTDTQY
TRBV12-3/TRBV12-4	TRBJ1-5	ASSRDRNQPQH
TRBV19	TRBJ2-7	ASSIRDRGFEQY
TRBV7-6	TRBJ2-4	ASSSSQGNIQY
TRBV10-2	TRBJ2-2	ASSEGRLAGNTGELF
TRBV5-1	TRBJ2-2	ASSLETTGTGELF
TRBV7-2	TRBJ2-5	ASSLPLAGPAAAQY
TRBV11-2	TRBJ2-5	ASSPQGMEETQY
TRBV28	TRBJ2-3	ASSLWGSGIADTQY
TRBV19	TRBJ2-3	ASSWAGISTDTQY
TRBV5-4	TRBJ1-1	ASSGGTALEAF
TRBV7-3	TRBJ2-3	ASSLIPGSTDTQY
TRBV6-5	TRBJ1-2	ASRPGGANYGYT
TRBV7-9	TRBJ1-5	ASSLAAGTGADNQPQH
TRBV2	TRBJ1-5	ASSRGQGPLQH
TRBV19	TRBJ1-1	ASSIRWGTGGFEAF
TRBV2	TRBJ1-1	ASRQQLGSTEAF